This TCR beta chain emerged from a study of cytomegalovirus exposure and HLA in healthy donors. This clone was seen more than once but under ten times. Germline V gene lookup returns CDR1 MNHEY and CDR2 SVGAGI. The CDR3 is made up of 14 amino acids. V gave up 6 bases and J gave up 7 bases; unmatched junction bases: 6. PCR employed 60 Vbeta and 13 Jbeta primers. The table came from immunoSEQ multiplex PCR; TCRdb's copy has only in-frame clones and leaves some out. The sample shows under 200,000 clones, approximately 70% of them seen only once. Sequencing input: PBMCs. This chain links TRBV6-5 with TRBJ1-4; 9 bases line up with TRBD1. This sequence originates from a woman in her thirties in good health and CMV-seronegative. CDR3 bases: TGTGCCAGCAGACGCGGGACAGGGAGTGAAAAACTGTTTTTT. Amino acids: CASRRGTGSEKLFF.